In this sample, the clone carrying this TCR beta chain turned up a few times. No antigen is known for it. TCR beta libraries were made by quantitative 5'-RACE with molecular barcodes. One entry per CDR3 protein results from TCRdb running MiXCR on the 5' RACE reads. The sample yields 400,000 to 450,000 distinct CDR3 sequences, more than 15% seen once. This record belongs to a study of CD8 T cells in ankylosing spondylitis. Findings of the study overall: The authors reported significant enrichment of disease-linked clones in matched ankylosing spondylitis synovial fluid. Reactive arthritis synovial fluid and blood previously showed some of these motif variants. A TCR beta motif made of several highly homologous variants seemed typical of ankylosing spondylitis blood.

The sequenced material came from blood, either unsorted or a sorted T cell fraction (not recorded which). The receptor was isolated from a male donor with ankylosing spondylitis.

For the CDR3, the DNA is TGTGCCAGCAGTTTAAACGTCTACAATGAGCAGTTCTTC. It specifies CASSLNVYNEQFF. The V and J genes are TRBV28 and TRBJ2-1; D is unclear. V was clipped by 2 bases and J by 3 bases, with 5 bases between them. The CDR3 contains 13 residues. CDR1 is MDHEN, CDR2 SYDVKM, per germline.